This TCR beta chain appears in the sequencing data of a study of OX40 agonist ivuxolimab in advanced cancers. Study information: Treatment received earlier with anti-PD-1, anti-PD-L1 or anti-CTLA-4 agents was allowed, and around 40% had some. Points from the study as a whole: Relative to CD4+ cells, CD8+ T cells on average had more expanded clones. At 0.1 to 3.0 mg/kg and by week 6, clonal expansion occurred in CD4+ and CD8+ blood T cells.

The V and J ends lost 3 bases and 3 bases, in that order; junction bases with no gene match: 2. This CDR3 contains 13 residues. In germline, CDR1 is SGDLS, CDR2 YYNGEE. The table came from immunoSEQ multiplex PCR; TCRdb's copy has only in-frame clones and leaves some out. The profile shows approximately 90,000 clones, around 88% of them singletons. Concerning this clone: Antigen unknown.

The sequences come from CD4+ or CD8+ T cells sorted from blood, collected in a trial of the OX40 agonist ivuxolimab. The genes are TRBV9 and TRBJ2-7; 8 nucleotides align to TRBD1. The TCR originated in an adult with an advanced solid tumor such as melanoma, head and neck, liver or kidney cancer. CDR3 sequence (DNA): TGTGCCAGCAGCGCCACAGGGGGCTACGAGCAGTACTTC. This encodes CASSATGGYEQYF. The entire variable domain, with the rest obtained from reference TRBV9 and TRBJ2-7, is as follows: DSGVTQTPKHLITATGQRVTLRCSPRSGDLSVYWYQQSLDQGLQFLIQYYNGEERAKGNILERFSAQQFPDLHSELNLSSLELGDSALYFCASSATGGYEQYFGPGTRLTVT.